Below are 2 T cell receptor beta chains sequenced from a single sample in a study of OX40 agonist ivuxolimab in advanced cancers. Sequencing used immunoSEQ multiplex PCR; TCRdb keeps in-frame clones, though not all of them. The sample carries about 53,000 clones, 84% recorded once. This specimen consisted of CD4+ or CD8+ T cells sorted from blood, obtained in a trial of the OX40 agonist ivuxolimab. These receptors were obtained from an adult with an advanced solid tumor such as melanoma, head and neck, liver or kidney cancer.

In regard to this clone: Other DNA sequences in this sample translate to the same CDR3. The V gene is TRBV12-2, the J gene TRBJ1-2. TRBV12-2 is annotated as a pseudogene. The CDR3 covers 15 residues. The CDR3 loop is CASRLAIGTAYGYTF. In DNA form, the CDR3 reads TGTGCAAGTCGCTTAGCCATCGGGACGGCTTATGGCTACACCTTC.

The J gene is TRBJ2-1, the V gene TRBV18; no firm D call. CDR1 is KGHSH and CDR2 is LQKENI in the germline V gene. Trimming shortened V by 0 bases and J by 4 bases, and 7 bases separated the two germline ends. The CDR3 contains 14 residues. The CDR3 region has the DNA TGTGCCAGCTCACCACCTACAGATTACAATGAGCAGTTCTTC. It translates to CASSPPTDYNEQFF. Full variable domain (outside the CDR3, taken from reference TRBV18 and TRBJ2-1): NAGVMQNPRHLVRRRGQEARLRCSPMKGHSHVYWYRQLPEEGLKFMVYLQKENIIDESGMPKERFSAEFPKEGPSILRIQQVVRGDSAAYFCASSPPTDYNEQFFGPGTRLTVL.